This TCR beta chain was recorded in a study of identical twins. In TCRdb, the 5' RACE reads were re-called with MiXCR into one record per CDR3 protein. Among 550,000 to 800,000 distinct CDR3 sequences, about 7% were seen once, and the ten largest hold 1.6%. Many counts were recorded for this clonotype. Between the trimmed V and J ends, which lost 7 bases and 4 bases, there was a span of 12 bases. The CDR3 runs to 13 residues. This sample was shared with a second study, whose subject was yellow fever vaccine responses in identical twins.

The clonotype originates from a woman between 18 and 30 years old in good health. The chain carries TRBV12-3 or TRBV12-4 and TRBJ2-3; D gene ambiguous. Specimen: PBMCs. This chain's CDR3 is CASTDLVPDTQYF. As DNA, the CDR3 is TGTGCCAGCACCGACCTAGTACCAGATACGCAGTATTTT.